The 19 T cell receptor beta chains below all came from one sample that was sequenced in a study of PD-L1 blockade in urothelial cancer. Sequenced by immunoSEQ multiplex PCR; TCRdb stores in-frame clones only, minus some. Of 90,000 or so clones in the sample, around 90% were seen once. The time point here: pretreatment peripheral blood. This specimen consisted of PBMCs, obtained around atezolizumab (anti-PD-L1) treatment. The receptors come from a man aged 55-75 years with urothelial cancer.

A single count supports this clone. The J gene is TRBJ2-1, the V gene TRBV10-3, with 7 nucleotides matching TRBD2. The CDR3 totals 15 residues. Germline V gene lookup returns CDR1 ENHRY and CDR2 SYGVKD. V was pared by 4 bases and J by 5 bases, with 8 bases of the junction left unmatched. The CDR3 protein is CAISGTRGADNEQFF. CDR3 in DNA: TGTGCCATCAGTGGGACTAGAGGGGCGGACAATGAGCAGTTCTTC.

The genes are TRBV7-9 and TRBJ2-1; 8 nucleotides align to TRBD2. V lost 0 bases to trimming and J lost 9 bases; unmatched junction nucleotides: 10. Looked up from germline, CDR1 is SEHNR and CDR2 is FQNEAQ (reference sequence). The CDR3 spans 16 residues. The DNA for the CDR3 is TGTGCCAGCAGCTTAGCCCCGGGACTAGGTGGTAGTGAGCAGTTCTTC. This gives the protein CASSLAPGLGGSEQFF. Combining the CDR3 with reference TRBV7-9 and TRBJ2-1 gives the whole variable domain DTGVSQNPRHKITKRGQNVTFRCDPISEHNRLYWYRQTLGQGPEFLTYFQNEAQLEKSRLLSDRFSAERPKGSFSTLEIQRTEQGDSAMYLCASSLAPGLGGSEQFFGPGTRLTVL.

This chain uses TRBV7-3 with TRBJ2-1, with 13 bases that match TRBD2. V shed 6 bases and J 7 bases; nucleotides not matched to a gene: 9. CDR3 length equals 16 residues. Germline loops: CDR1 SGHTA, CDR2 FQGTGA. CDR3 bases: TGTGCCAGCAGGTCCATAAGACTAGCGGGAGGAAATGAGCAGTTCTTC. Its translation: CASRSIRLAGGNEQFF. Supplemented by reference TRBV7-3 and TRBJ2-1, the full variable domain reads GAGVSQTPSNKVTEKGKYVELRCDPISGHTALYWYRQSLGQGPEFLIYFQGTGAADDSGLPNDRFFAVRPEGSVSTLKIQRTERGDSAVYLCASRSIRLAGGNEQFFGPGTRLTVL.

This clone was detected once. The V and J genes are TRBV4-1 and TRBJ1-2; 12 nucleotides line up with TRBD1. Germline loops: CDR1 MGHRA, CDR2 YSYEKL. The trim removed 4 bases at V and 9 bases at J, leaving 9 bases unmatched. The CDR3 is 15 amino acids. CDR3 residues: CASSRPGQGALSYTF. In nucleotides, the CDR3 is TGCGCCAGCAGCCGACCGGGACAGGGGGCTTTAAGCTACACCTTC.

This chain connects TRBV7-8 to TRBJ1-5; 7 positions agree with TRBD1. Germline trimming cut 2 bases from V and 1 base from J; bases unmatched to any gene: 11. CDR1 and CDR2 from the germline V gene are SGHVS and FQNEAQ. CDR3 size: 18 residues. CDR3 amino acids: CASSLTRDRFLSNQPQHF. Here the CDR3 DNA reads TGTGCCAGCAGCTTAACACGGGACAGATTCTTAAGCAATCAGCCCCAGCATTTT.

This clone has just one count. The rearrangement links TRBV7-2 to TRBJ2-5; 8 bases agree with TRBD2. The germline V gene has CDR1 SGHTA and CDR2 FQGNSA. CDR3 size: 15 residues. Germline trimming cut 5 bases from V and 6 bases from J; bases unmatched to any gene: 11. CDR3 sequence (DNA): TGTGCCAGCAGCCAAGGGCCCAGCGGGGGAAAGACCCAGTACTTC. Translated, it gives CASSQGPSGGKTQYF.

This clone was seen just once. The J gene is TRBJ2-7, the V gene TRBV27, with 11 bases aligning to TRBD2. V was clipped by 5 bases and J by 7 bases; unmatched bases: 7. There are 14 residues in the CDR3. The germline CDR1 and CDR2 sequences are MNHEY and SMNVEV (reference sequence). In DNA form, the CDR3 reads TGTGCCAGCAGTCCGAGACTAGCGGGGACAGAGCAGTACTTC. Protein product: CASSPRLAGTEQYF.

The V call is TRBV18, the J call TRBJ2-7; D perhaps matches TRBD2 (5 bases). The germline gives CDR1 KGHSH, CDR2 LQKENI. The CDR3 consists of 13 residues. The V end was cut by 4 bases, the J end by 6 bases, with 13 bases between. The CDR3 sequence is CASSLRLAGEQYF. The CDR3 DNA follows: TGTGCCAGCTCACTTCGTTTGGCGGGCGAGCAGTACTTC. The complete variable domain, with remaining parts taken from reference TRBV18 and TRBJ2-7, reads NAGVMQNPRHLVRRRGQEARLRCSPMKGHSHVYWYRQLPEEGLKFMVYLQKENIIDESGMPKERFSAEFPKEGPSILRIQQVVRGDSAAYFCASSLRLAGEQYFGPGTRLTVT.

J is TRBJ1-5 and V is TRBV7-9; D not resolved. CDR1 SEHNR and CDR2 FQNEAQ come from the germline V gene (reference sequence). The V gene lost 1 base and the J gene lost 5 bases, with 9 bases spanning the gap. The CDR3 totals 14 residues. The DNA of the CDR3 is TGTGCCAGCAGCTTAGGAGGGTTTGATCAGCCCCAGCATTTT. Encoded protein: CASSLGGFDQPQHF.

V usage is TRBV4-2 and J usage is TRBJ1-1, with a tentative D call TRBD1 (5 bases). The germline V and J ends were trimmed by 7 bases and 1 base, with 13 bases remaining between them. The CDR3 extends over 14 amino acids. Germline V lookup: CDR1 LGHNA, CDR2 YNFKEQ. The CDR3 coding sequence is TGTGCCAGCAATCACGTGGGGGGGAACACTGAAGCTTTCTTT. Translation: CASNHVGGNTEAFF.

In this sample, this clone turned up once. The chain uses TRBV30 and TRBJ1-2; D remains unclear. The CDR3 is 13 amino acids. V was pared by 4 bases and J by 7 bases, with 16 bases between. Germline CDR1 and CDR2: GTSNPN and SVGIG (reference sequence). CDR3 in DNA: TGTGCCTGGACACGGCGGTCCGAGGCTGGCTACACCTTC. Translation: CAWTRRSEAGYTF.

This rearrangement joins TRBV28 to TRBJ2-5; TRBD1 matches 7 bases. CDR3 size: 13 residues. Germline V CDR1 and CDR2: MDHEN, SYDVKM. V shed 6 bases, J shed 2 bases, and the junction held 3 bases outside the gene matches. The CDR3 nucleotides are TGTGCCAGCAGAAACAGGGGTCAAGAGACCCAGTACTTC. Translating it yields CASRNRGQETQYF.

The CDR3 spells CASSTGSRDSPLHF. CDR3 in DNA: TGCGCCAGCAGTACCGGGTCGAGGGATTCACCCCTCCACTTT. The chain recombines TRBV10-1 with TRBJ1-6; D not certain. Trimming left V 5 bases short and J 8 bases short, with 13 bases between. The CDR3 is 14 residues long. CDR1 is WNHNN and CDR2 is SYGVQD in the germline V gene (reference sequence).

This chain connects TRBV6-1 to TRBJ2-3; tentative D call: TRBD2 (6 bases). This CDR3 region has 15 residues. Germline lookup yields CDR1 MNHNS and CDR2 SASEGT. The V end lost 2 bases, the J end lost 4 bases, and 13 bases lay between the germline ends. This CDR3 is CASSEMIGGPDTQYF. CDR3 in DNA: TGTGCCAGCAGTGAAATGATTGGAGGGCCAGATACGCAGTATTTT.

The chain links TRBV7-6 to TRBJ2-7; tentatively, D is TRBD2 (6 bases). The CDR3 covers 17 residues. Looked up from germline, CDR1 is SGHVS and CDR2 is FNYEAQ. The V and J ends lost 3 bases and 5 bases respectively, with 23 bases between them. CDR3 coding DNA: TGTGCCAGCAGCTTTCCCTATCGTGGTCGGGGGAGAAACGAGCAGTACTTC. Its translation: CASSFPYRGRGRNEQYF.

The sample holds one count of this clone. This chain links TRBV4-1 with TRBJ2-5, with a tentative D call TRBD1 (5 bases). V was clipped by 0 bases and J by 7 bases, with 18 bases between them. This CDR3 has 16 amino acids. Germline CDR1 and CDR2: MGHRA and YSYEKL. As DNA, the CDR3 is TGCGCCAGCAGCCAAGAATTTGTCTTTACAGGTCGGACCCAGTACTTC. It codes for CASSQEFVFTGRTQYF.

This sequence joins TRBV7-3 and TRBJ2-5, with 8 bases lining up with TRBD2. CDR1 is SGHTA and CDR2 is FQGTGA in the germline V gene. This CDR3 is 15 amino acids long. Trimming at V came to 1 base and at J to 4 bases, leaving 5 bases not matched to a gene. The CDR3 reads CASSLNGGEGETQYF. The CDR3 DNA reads as TGTGCCAGCAGCTTAAACGGGGGGGAGGGAGAGACCCAGTACTTC.

V and J are TRBV7-2 and TRBJ1-1, with no clear D. The CDR3 is 14 residues long. Germline assignment: CDR1 SGHTA and CDR2 FQGNSA. The V end lost 5 bases, the J end lost 2 bases, and 12 bases lay between the germline ends. CDR3 nucleotides: TGTGCCAGCAGCGGCAGTGCTTTAAACACTGAAGCTTTCTTT. Its translation is CASSGSALNTEAFF.

The chain couples TRBV5-6 to TRBJ2-5; D perhaps matches TRBD2 (5 bases). V was clipped by 7 bases and J by 8 bases, with 18 bases between them. CDR3 size: 13 residues. Germline values: CDR1 SGHDT, CDR2 YYEEEE. Here the CDR3 reads CASPNPAGGTQYF. The CDR3 bases are TGTGCCAGCCCAAACCCGGCGGGCGGAACCCAGTACTTC.